This T cell receptor beta chain was recovered during a study of blood T cell repertoires in COVID-19. Study background: The cDNA or gDNA used as material had been derived from T cells, B-cell-depleted T cells, or PBMCs.

Clones were read by immunoSEQ multiplex PCR, and TCRdb kept only the in-frame ones, dropping some. The sample yields 110,000 or so clones, roughly 82% seen once. This CDR3 is built from 16 residues. Trimming cost V 0 bases and J 0 bases, with 6 bases left between them. Per germline, CDR1 MNHEY and CDR2 SVGAGI. V usage is TRBV6-5 and J usage is TRBJ2-6, with no clear D. Sequenced: peripheral blood. The origin of this receptor is a woman aged 40 to 55 with acute or convalescent COVID-19. Here the CDR3 DNA reads TGTGCCAGCAGTTACTCGAGCATCTCTGGGGCCAACGTCCTGACTTTC. Translated: CASSYSSISGANVLTF.